A single sample is the source of the 9 T cell receptor beta chains below, sequenced in a study of blood T cell repertoires in COVID-19. The method was immunoSEQ multiplex PCR; TCRdb's version includes in-frame clones alone and lacks a portion of them. The sample carries about 140,000 clones, 65% to 80% recorded once. Input material: peripheral blood. Every receptor here comes from a woman aged 55 to 70 with acute or convalescent COVID-19.

This clone was counted a single time. This rearrangement joins TRBV14 to TRBJ2-3; 13 nucleotides line up with TRBD2. CDR3 length: 17 residues. The germline V gene has CDR1 SGHDN and CDR2 FVKESK. J gave up 3 bases and V 4 bases, and 7 bases lay outside the gene matches. This CDR3 is CASSPSRTSGRTDTQYF. The DNA of the CDR3 is TGTGCCAGCAGCCCATCACGGACTAGCGGGAGAACAGATACGCAGTATTTT.

This sequence joins TRBV3-1 (or the pseudogene TRBV3-2) and TRBJ1-1; a weak D match, TRBD1 (6 bases). The V gene lost 3 bases and the J gene lost 6 bases, with 14 bases spanning the gap. This CDR3 is built from 14 residues. The germline CDR1 and CDR2 sequences are LGHDT and YNNKEL (reference sequence). Written as DNA, the CDR3 is TGTGCCAGCAGCCACTACAGGGTAGGCCCTGAAGCTTTCTTT. This sequence encodes CASSHYRVGPEAFF.

This chain links TRBV6-6 with TRBJ2-7; 7 nucleotides line up with TRBD1. This CDR3 region has 17 residues. The J segment lost 1 base and the V segment lost 5 bases, leaving 14 bases of the junction unmatched. The germline gives CDR1 MNHNY, CDR2 SVGAGI (reference sequence). As DNA, the CDR3 is TGTGCCAGCAGTCGAAATAGGGGGCCGACTATTTCCTACGAGCAGTACTTC. Amino acids: CASSRNRGPTISYEQYF.

The table lists this clone with a few counts. The J gene is TRBJ2-1, the V gene TRBV30; D uncertain. CDR1 GTSNPN and CDR2 SVGIG come from the germline V gene (reference sequence). Between the trimmed V and J ends, which lost 0 bases and 5 bases, there was a span of 8 bases. This CDR3 spans 13 amino acids. CDR3 in DNA: TGTGCCTGGAGTGTGACCAGGAACAATGAGCAGTTCTTC. Residues: CAWSVTRNNEQFF. The full variable domain, completed using reference TRBV30 and TRBJ2-1, is SQTIHQWPATLVQPVGSPLSLECTVEGTSNPNLYWYRQAAGRGLQLLFYSVGIGQISSEVPQNLSASRPQDRQFILSSKKLLLSDSGFYLCAWSVTRNNEQFFGPGTRLTVL.

The chain joins TRBV24-1 to TRBJ2-1; 7 positions match TRBD2. Looked up from germline, CDR1 is KGHDR and CDR2 is SFDVKD. The CDR3 has 15 amino acids. J was trimmed by 7 bases and V by 0 bases; bases with no gene match: 5. The CDR3 spells CATSDLIGEGNEQFF. The CDR3 DNA reads as TGTGCCACCAGTGATTTGATTGGGGAGGGGAATGAGCAGTTCTTC.

J is TRBJ2-2 and V is TRBV5-1, with D uncertain. This CDR3 spans 14 amino acids. Germline V lookup: CDR1 SGHRS, CDR2 YFSETQ. Trimming took 3 bases from V and 2 from J, leaving 8 bases between them. CDR3 DNA sequence: TGCGCCAGCAGCTCATTCCTAAACACCGGGGAGCTGTTTTTT. It encodes CASSSFLNTGELFF.

In its sample, this clone was seen once. The rearrangement links TRBV7-8 to TRBJ2-7; D possibly corresponds to TRBD2 (7 bases). CDR1 SGHVS and CDR2 FQNEAQ come from the germline V gene. This CDR3 has 16 amino acids. Trimming shortened V by 4 bases and J by 0 bases, and 16 bases separated the two germline ends. This CDR3 is CASSSRGGGASYEQYF. CDR3 nucleotide sequence: TGTGCCAGCAGCTCCCGTGGGGGGGGCGCCTCCTACGAGCAGTACTTC.

The chain uses TRBV10-3 and TRBJ2-7; 7 nucleotides agree with TRBD1. The CDR3 loop spans 14 amino acids. Per the germline V gene, CDR1 is ENHRY and CDR2 is SYGVKD. The trim removed 4 bases at V and 3 bases at J, leaving 6 bases unmatched. The CDR3 is CAISAAGGLYEQYF. DNA of the CDR3: TGTGCCATCAGTGCTGCAGGGGGTCTCTACGAGCAGTACTTC.

The chain joins TRBV5-4 to TRBJ2-3; possible D gene TRBD2, 5 bases. V lost 3 bases, J lost 6 bases, and 20 bases lay in between. CDR3 size: 16 residues. Germline CDR1 reads SGHNT; CDR2 reads YYREEE (reference sequence). The CDR3 sequence: CASSWRTVTFGDTQYF. In DNA, the CDR3 is TGTGCCAGCAGCTGGCGGACTGTCACTTTTGGGGATACGCAGTATTTT.